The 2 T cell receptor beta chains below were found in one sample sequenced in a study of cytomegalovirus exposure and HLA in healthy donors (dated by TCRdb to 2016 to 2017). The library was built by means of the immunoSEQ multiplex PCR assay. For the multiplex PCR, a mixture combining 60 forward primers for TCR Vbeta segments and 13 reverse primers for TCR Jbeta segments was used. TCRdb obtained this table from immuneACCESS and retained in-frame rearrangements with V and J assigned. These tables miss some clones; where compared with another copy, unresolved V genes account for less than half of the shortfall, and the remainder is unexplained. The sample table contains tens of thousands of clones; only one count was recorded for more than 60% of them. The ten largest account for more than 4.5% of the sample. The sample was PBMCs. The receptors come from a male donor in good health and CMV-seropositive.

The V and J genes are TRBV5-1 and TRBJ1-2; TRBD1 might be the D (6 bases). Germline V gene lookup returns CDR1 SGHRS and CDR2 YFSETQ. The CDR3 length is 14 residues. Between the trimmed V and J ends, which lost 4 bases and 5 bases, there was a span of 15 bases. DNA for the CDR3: TGCGCCAGCAGCCCTGCCCAGGGGCGATATGGCTACACCTTC. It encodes CASSPAQGRYGYTF.

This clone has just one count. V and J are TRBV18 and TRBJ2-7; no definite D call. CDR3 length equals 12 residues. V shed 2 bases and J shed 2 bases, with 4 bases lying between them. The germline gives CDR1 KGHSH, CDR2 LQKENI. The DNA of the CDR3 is TGTGCCAGCTCACCAACTACCTACGAGCAGTACTTC. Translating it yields CASSPTTYEQYF.